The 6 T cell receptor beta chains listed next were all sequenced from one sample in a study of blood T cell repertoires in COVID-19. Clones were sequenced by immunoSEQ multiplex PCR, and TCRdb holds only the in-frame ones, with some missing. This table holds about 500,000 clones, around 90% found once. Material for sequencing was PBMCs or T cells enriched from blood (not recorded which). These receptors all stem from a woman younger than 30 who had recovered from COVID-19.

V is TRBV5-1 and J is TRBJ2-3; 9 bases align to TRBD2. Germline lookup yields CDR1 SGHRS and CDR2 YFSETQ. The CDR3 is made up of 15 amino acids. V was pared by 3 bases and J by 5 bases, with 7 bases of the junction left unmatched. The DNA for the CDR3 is TGCGCCAGCAGCTCGGGCGGGGGGGTAGGAGATACGCAGTATTTT. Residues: CASSSGGGVGDTQYF.

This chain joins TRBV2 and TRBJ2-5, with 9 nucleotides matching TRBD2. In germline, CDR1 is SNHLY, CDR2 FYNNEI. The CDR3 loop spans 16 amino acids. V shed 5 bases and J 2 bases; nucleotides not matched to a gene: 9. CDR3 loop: CASSIEPAGGQETQYF. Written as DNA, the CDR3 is TGTGCCAGCAGTATCGAACCCGCGGGGGGGCAAGAGACCCAGTACTTC.

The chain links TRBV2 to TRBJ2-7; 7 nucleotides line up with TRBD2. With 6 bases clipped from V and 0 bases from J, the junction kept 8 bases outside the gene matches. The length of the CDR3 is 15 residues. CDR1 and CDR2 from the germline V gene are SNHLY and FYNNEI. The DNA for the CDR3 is TGTGCCAGCAGGTTCACGGGGGGACTCTCCTACGAGCAGTACTTC. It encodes CASRFTGGLSYEQYF.

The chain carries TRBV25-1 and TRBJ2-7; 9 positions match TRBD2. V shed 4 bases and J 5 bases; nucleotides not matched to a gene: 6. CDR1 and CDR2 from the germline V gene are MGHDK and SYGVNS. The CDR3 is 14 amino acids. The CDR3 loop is CASSVAGDLHEQYF. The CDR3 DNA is TGTGCCAGCAGTGTAGCGGGGGACCTCCACGAGCAGTACTTC.

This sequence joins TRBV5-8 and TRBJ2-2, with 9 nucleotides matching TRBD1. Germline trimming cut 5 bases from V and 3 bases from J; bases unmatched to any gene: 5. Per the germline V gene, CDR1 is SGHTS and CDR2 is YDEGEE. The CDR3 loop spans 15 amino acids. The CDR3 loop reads CASRNRDRDTGELFF. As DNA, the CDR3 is TGTGCCAGCAGAAACCGGGACAGGGACACCGGGGAGCTGTTTTTT.

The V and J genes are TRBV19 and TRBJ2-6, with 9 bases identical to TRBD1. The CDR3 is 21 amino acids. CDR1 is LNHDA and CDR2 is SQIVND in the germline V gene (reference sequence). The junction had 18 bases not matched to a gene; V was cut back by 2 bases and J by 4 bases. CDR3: CASSIPSPYRGRGLGANVLTF. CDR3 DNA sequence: TGTGCCAGTAGTATACCATCACCTTACAGGGGGCGCGGTCTCGGGGCCAACGTCCTGACTTTC.